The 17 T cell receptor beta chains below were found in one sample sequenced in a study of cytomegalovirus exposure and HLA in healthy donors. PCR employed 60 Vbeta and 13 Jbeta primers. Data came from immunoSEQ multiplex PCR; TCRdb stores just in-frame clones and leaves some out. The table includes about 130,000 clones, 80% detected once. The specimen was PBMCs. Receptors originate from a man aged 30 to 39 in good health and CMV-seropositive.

CDR3: CAWSVPCSGTGSFGNTEAFF. CDR3 DNA: TGTGCCTGGAGTGTACCATGTAGCGGGACAGGGAGTTTTGGGAACACTGAAGCTTTCTTT. V gene TRBV30 combines with J gene TRBJ1-1; 9 bases are a match to TRBD1. CDR3 size: 20 residues. The germline gives CDR1 GTSNPN, CDR2 SVGIG (reference sequence). V lost 0 bases to trimming and J lost 1 base; unmatched junction nucleotides: 18.

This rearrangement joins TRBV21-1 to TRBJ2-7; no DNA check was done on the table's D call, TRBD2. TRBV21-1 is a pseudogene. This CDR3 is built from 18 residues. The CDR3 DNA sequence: TGTGCCAGCAGCCATCGGCAGGAACTAGCGGGGGCAGGGTACGAGCAGTACTTC. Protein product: CASSHRQELAGAGYEQYF.

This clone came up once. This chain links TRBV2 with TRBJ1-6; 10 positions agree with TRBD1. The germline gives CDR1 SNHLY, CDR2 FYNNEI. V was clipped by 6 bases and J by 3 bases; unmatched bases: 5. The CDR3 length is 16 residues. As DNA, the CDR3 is TGTGCCAGCAGCAGGACAGGGGGAGTCTATAATTCACCCCTCCACTTT. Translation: CASSRTGGVYNSPLHF.

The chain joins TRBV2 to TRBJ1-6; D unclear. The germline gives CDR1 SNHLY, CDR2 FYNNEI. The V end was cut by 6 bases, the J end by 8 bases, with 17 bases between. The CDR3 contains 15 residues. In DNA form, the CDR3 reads TGTGCCAGCAGGGATGGACCCTGGCGGGATTCACCCCTCCACTTT. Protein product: CASRDGPWRDSPLHF.

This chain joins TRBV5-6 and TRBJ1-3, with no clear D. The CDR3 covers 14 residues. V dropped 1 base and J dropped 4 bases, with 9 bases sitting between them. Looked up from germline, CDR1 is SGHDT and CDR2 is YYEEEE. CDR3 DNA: TGTGCCAGCAGCTTGTGGGCAGTCGGAAACACCATATATTTT. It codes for CASSLWAVGNTIYF.

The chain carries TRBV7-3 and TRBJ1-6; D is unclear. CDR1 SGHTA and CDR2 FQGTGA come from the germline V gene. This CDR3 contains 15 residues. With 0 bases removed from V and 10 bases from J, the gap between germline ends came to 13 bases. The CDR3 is CASSLTGGFRSPLHF. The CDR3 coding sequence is TGTGCCAGCAGCTTAACTGGAGGTTTCAGGTCACCCCTCCACTTT.

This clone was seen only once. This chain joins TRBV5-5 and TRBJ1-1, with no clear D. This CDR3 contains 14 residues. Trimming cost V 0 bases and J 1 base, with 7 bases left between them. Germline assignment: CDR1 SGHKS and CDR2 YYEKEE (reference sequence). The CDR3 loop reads CASSLGRQNTEAFF. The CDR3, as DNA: TGTGCCAGCAGCTTGGGCAGACAGAACACTGAAGCTTTCTTT.

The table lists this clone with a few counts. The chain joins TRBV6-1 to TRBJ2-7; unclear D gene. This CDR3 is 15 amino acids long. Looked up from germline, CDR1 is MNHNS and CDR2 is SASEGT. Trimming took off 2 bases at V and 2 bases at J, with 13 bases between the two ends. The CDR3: CASSERWFGPYEQYF. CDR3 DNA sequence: TGTGCCAGCAGTGAACGGTGGTTTGGTCCCTACGAGCAGTACTTC.

CDR3 in amino acids: CASSLVATYGPDTQYF. Here the CDR3 DNA reads TGTGCCAGCAGCTTAGTCGCTACCTATGGTCCAGATACGCAGTATTTT. The chain joins TRBV7-6 to TRBJ2-3; no reliable D call. Trimming removed 1 base at V and 4 bases at J, with 15 bases between. CDR1 is SGHVS, CDR2 FNYEAQ, per germline. The CDR3 extends over 16 amino acids.

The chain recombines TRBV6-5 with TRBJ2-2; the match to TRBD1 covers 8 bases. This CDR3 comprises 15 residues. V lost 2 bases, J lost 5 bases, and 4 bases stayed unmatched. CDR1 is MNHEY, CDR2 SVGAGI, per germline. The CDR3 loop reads CASSYQGARTGELFF. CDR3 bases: TGTGCCAGCAGTTACCAGGGGGCCAGGACCGGGGAGCTGTTTTTT.

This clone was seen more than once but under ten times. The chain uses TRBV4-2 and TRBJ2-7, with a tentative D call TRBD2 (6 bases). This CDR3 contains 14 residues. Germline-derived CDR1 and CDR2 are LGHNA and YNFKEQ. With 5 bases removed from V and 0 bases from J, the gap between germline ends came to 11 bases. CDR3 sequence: CASSWGDYSYEQYF. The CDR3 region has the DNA TGTGCCAGCAGCTGGGGGGATTACTCCTACGAGCAGTACTTC.

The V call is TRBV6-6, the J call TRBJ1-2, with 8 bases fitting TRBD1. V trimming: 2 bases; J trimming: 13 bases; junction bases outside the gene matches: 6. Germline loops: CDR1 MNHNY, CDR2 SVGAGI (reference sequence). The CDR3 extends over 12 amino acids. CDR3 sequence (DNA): TGTGCCAGCAGTTACACGGACAGGGACACCACCTTC. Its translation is CASSYTDRDTTF.

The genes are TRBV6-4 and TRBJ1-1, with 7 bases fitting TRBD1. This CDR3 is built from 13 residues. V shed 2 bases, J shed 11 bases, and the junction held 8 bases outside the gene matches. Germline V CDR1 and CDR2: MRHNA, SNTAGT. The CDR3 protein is CASSDQTGFHAFF. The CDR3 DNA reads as TGTGCCAGCAGTGACCAGACAGGGTTTCATGCTTTCTTT.

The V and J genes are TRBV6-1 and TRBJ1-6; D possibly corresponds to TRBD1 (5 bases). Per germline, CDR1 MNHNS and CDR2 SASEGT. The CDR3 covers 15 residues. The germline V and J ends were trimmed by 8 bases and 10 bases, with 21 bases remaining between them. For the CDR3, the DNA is TGTGCCAGCGCGGGACTCGGATTCTTGAAGTCACCCCTCCACTTT. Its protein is CASAGLGFLKSPLHF.

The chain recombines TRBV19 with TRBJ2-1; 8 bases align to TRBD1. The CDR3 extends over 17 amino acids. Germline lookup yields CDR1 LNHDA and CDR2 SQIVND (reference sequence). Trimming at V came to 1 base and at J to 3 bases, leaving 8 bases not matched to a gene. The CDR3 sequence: CASSIVGSGGLYNEQFF. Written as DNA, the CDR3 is TGTGCCAGTAGTATAGTTGGGTCAGGGGGCCTCTACAATGAGCAGTTCTTC. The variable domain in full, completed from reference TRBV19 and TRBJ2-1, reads DGGITQSPKYLFRKEGQNVTLSCEQNLNHDAMYWYRQDPGQGLRLIYYSQIVNDFQKGDIAEGYSVSREKKESFPLTVTSAQKNPTAFYLCASSIVGSGGLYNEQFFGPGTRLTVL.

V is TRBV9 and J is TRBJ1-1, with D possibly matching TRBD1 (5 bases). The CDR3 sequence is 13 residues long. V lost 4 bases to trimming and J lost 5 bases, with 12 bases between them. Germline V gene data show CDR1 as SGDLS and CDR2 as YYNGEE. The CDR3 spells CASSQGGGTEAFF. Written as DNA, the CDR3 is TGTGCCAGCAGCCAAGGCGGGGGGACTGAAGCTTTCTTT.

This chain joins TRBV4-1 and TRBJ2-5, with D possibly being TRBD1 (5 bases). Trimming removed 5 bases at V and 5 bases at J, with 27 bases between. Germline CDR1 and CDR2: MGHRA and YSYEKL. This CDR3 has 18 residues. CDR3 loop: CASSLQTSGLGFGETQYF. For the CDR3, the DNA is TGCGCCAGCAGCTTACAGACATCAGGGTTAGGTTTTGGGGAGACCCAGTACTTC.